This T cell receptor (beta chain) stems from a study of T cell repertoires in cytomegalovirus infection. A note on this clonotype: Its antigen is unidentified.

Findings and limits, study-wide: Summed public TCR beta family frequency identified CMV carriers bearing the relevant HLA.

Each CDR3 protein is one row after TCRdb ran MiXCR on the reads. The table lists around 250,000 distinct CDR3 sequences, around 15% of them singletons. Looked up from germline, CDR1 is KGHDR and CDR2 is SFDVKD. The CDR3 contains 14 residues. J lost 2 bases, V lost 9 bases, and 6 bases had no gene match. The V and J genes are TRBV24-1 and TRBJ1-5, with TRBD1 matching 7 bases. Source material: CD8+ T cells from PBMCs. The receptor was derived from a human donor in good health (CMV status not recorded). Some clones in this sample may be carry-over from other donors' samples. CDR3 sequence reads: CATHTGEGNQPQHF. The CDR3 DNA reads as TGTGCCACCCATACAGGGGAGGGCAATCAGCCCCAGCATTTT.